The sequence of this T cell receptor beta chain was determined in a study of blood T cells in healthy people across ages. With 4 bases removed from V and 7 bases from J, the gap between germline ends came to 5 bases. Per the germline V gene, CDR1 is MNHEY and CDR2 is SVGEGT. The CDR3 spans 11 residues. A second PCR of 7 to 11 cycles used a sample-barcoded 5' primer and a J-beta primer mix. Using its own MiXCR run on the 5' RACE reads, TCRdb lists one record per CDR3 protein. The sample has 920,000 or so distinct CDR3 sequences, 35% to 50% seen once. V and J are TRBV6-2 or TRBV6-3 and TRBJ2-1; D is uncertain. Sequencing was performed on blood. The receptor was isolated from a woman aged 60 to 75 in good health. The CDR3 coding sequence is TGTGCCAGCAGTTTCGTGAATGAGCAGTTCTTC. Protein: CASSFVNEQFF.